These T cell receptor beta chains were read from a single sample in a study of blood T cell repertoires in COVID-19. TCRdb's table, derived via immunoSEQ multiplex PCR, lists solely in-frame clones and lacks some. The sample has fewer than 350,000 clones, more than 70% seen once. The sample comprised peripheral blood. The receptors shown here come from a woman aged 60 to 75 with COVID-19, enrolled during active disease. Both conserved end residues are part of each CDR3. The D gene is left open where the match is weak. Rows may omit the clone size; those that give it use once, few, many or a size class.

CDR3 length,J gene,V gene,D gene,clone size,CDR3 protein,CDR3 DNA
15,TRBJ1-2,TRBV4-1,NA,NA,CASSLTGPLNYGYTF,TGCGCCAGCAGCCTCACAGGGCCACTTAACTATGGCTACACCTTC
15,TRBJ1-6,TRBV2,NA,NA,CASRASSLPGAPLHF,TGTGCCAGCAGGGCCTCGTCCCTGCCAGGGGCACCCCTCCACTTT
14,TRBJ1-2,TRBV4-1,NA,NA,CASSPLRGDYGYTF,TGCGCCAGCAGCCCCCTTCGGGGGGACTATGGCTACACCTTC
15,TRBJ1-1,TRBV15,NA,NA,CATSLSRGANTEAFF,TGTGCCACCAGCCTATCCCGGGGGGCGAACACTGAAGCTTTCTTT
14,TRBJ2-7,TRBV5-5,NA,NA,CASSWTTGTYEQYF,TGTGCCAGCAGCTGGACGACAGGAACCTACGAGCAGTACTTC
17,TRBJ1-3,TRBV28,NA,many,CASSIMLGGGVGNTIYF,TGTGCCAGCAGTATTATGTTGGGGGGTGGGGTCGGAAACACCATATATTTT
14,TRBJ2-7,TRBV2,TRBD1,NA,CASSERDRDYEQYF,TGTGCCAGCAGTGAGCGGGACAGGGACTACGAGCAGTACTTC
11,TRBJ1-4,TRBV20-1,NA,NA,CSASRGEKLFF,TGCAGTGCTAGCAGGGGCGAAAAACTGTTTTTT
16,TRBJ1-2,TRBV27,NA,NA,CASSPLLTHFNYGYTF,TGTGCCAGCAGTCCCCTCCTGACTCACTTTAACTATGGCTACACCTTC
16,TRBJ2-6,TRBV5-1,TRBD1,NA,CASSDRQGWWANVLTF,TGCGCCAGCAGCGATAGACAGGGGTGGTGGGCCAACGTCCTGACTTTC
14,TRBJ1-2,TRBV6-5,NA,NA,CATLGREDNYGYTF,TGTGCCACCCTCGGACGGGAGGACAACTATGGCTACACCTTC
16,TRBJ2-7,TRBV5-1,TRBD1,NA,CASSPSGTGVIYEQYF,TGCGCCAGCAGCCCATCCGGGACAGGGGTAATCTACGAGCAGTACTTC
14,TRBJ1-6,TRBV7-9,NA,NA,CASSLVTLDSPLHF,TGTGCCAGCAGCTTAGTTACCTTAGATTCACCCCTCCACTTT
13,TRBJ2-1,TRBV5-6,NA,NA,CASSANSYNEQFF,TGTGCCAGCAGCGCGAACAGTTACAATGAGCAGTTCTTC
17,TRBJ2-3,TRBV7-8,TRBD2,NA,CASSLVSSGGPGDTQYF,TGTGCCAGCAGCTTAGTTTCCAGCGGGGGACCCGGGGATACGCAGTATTTT
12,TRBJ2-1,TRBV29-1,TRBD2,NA,CSVEWGGPEQFF,TGCAGCGTTGAATGGGGGGGACCTGAGCAGTTCTTC
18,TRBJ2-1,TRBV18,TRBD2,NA,CASSPYRAIAGPLNEQFF,TGTGCCAGCTCACCATATAGGGCTATAGCGGGGCCCCTCAATGAGCAGTTCTTC
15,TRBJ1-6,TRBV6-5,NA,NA,CASSISQPGNSPLHF,TGTGCCAGCAGCATTAGTCAACCAGGGAACTCACCCCTCCACTTT
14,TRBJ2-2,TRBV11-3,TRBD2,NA,CASSRRGANGELFF,TGTGCCAGCTCGAGGCGGGGGGCGAACGGGGAGCTGTTTTTT
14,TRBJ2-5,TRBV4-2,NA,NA,CASSQDVGVETQYF,TGTGCCAGCAGCCAAGATGTCGGGGTAGAGACCCAGTACTTC
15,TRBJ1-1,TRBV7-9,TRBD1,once,CASSSRGAGGTEAFF,TGTGCCAGCAGCTCCCGTGGGGCAGGGGGCACTGAAGCTTTCTTT
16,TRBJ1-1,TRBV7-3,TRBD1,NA,CASSLGPWTGGTEAFF,TGTGCCAGCAGCTTAGGGCCCTGGACAGGGGGTACTGAAGCTTTCTTT
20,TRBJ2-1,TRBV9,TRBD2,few,CASSVDTGLAGGRSYNEQFF,TGTGCCAGCAGCGTTGACACGGGACTAGCGGGGGGGCGATCCTACAATGAGCAGTTCTTC
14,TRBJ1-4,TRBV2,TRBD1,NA,CASSPDRGWEKLFF,TGTGCCAGCAGTCCCGACAGGGGTTGGGAAAAACTGTTTTTT
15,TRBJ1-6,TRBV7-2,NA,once,CASSLVGQGGSPLHF,TGTGCCAGCAGCTTAGTTGGGCAGGGAGGATCACCCCTCCACTTT
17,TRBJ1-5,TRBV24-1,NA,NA,CATSDLEYGGPAQPQHF,TGTGCCACCAGTGATTTAGAGTACGGCGGGCCCGCCCAGCCCCAGCATTTT
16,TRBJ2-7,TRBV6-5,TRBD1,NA,CASSYSGRGLTYEQYF,TGTGCCAGCAGTTACTCGGGCAGGGGGCTAACCTACGAGCAGTACTTC
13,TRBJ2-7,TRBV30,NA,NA,CAWSGGLGYEQYF,TGTGCCTGGAGTGGGGGGCTCGGCTACGAGCAGTACTTC
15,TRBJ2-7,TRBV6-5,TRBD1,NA,CASRPGRQGPYEQYF,TGTGCCAGCAGACCCGGAAGACAGGGACCCTACGAGCAGTACTTC
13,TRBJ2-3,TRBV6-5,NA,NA,CASSTVYTDTQYF,TGTGCCAGCAGCACGGTTTACACAGATACGCAGTATTTT
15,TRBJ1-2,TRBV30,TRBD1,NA,CAWSAGTENVYGYTF,TGTGCCTGGAGTGCCGGGACAGAAAATGTCTATGGCTACACCTTC
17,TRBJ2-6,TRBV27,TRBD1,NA,CASSFWDSRRGANVLTF,TGTGCCAGCAGTTTCTGGGACAGTCGGCGGGGGGCCAACGTCCTGACTTTC
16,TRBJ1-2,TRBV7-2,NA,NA,CASSQVVGRGGYGYTF,TGTGCCAGCAGCCAGGTCGTAGGAAGAGGAGGGTATGGCTACACCTTC
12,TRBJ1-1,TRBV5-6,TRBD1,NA,CASSLRDRKAFF,TGTGCCAGCAGCTTAAGGGACAGAAAGGCTTTCTTT
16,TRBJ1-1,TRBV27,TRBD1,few,CASSQSQGARNTEAFF,TGTGCCAGCAGTCAGTCCCAGGGGGCAAGAAACACTGAAGCTTTCTTT
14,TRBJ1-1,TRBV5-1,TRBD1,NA,CASTSGQGYTEAFF,TGCGCCAGCACCTCGGGACAGGGGTACACTGAAGCTTTCTTT
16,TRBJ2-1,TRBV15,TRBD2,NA,CATSRGGGLAGNEQFF,TGTGCCACCAGCAGAGGGGGCGGACTAGCAGGCAATGAGCAGTTCTTC
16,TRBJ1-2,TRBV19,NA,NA,CASSIPGAQTNYGYTF,TGTGCCAGTAGTATCCCAGGGGCGCAAACTAACTATGGCTACACCTTC
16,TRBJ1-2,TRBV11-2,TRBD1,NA,CASSPALGQGTDGYTF,TGTGCCAGCAGCCCAGCCCTGGGACAGGGGACAGATGGCTACACCTTC
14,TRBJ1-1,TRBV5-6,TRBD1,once,CASSTDRENTEAFF,TGTGCCAGCAGCACGGACAGGGAGAACACTGAAGCTTTCTTT
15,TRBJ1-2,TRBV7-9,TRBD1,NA,CASSLIGQGNYGYTF,TGTGCCAGCAGCTTAATCGGACAGGGAAACTATGGCTACACCTTC
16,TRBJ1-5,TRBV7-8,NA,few,CASSATLGGSNQPQHF,TGTGCCAGCAGCGCTACGTTGGGAGGGAGCAATCAGCCCCAGCATTTT
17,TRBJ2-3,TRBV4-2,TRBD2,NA,CASSPAPLAGLTDTQYF,TGTGCCAGCAGCCCGGCCCCCCTAGCGGGGTTAACAGATACGCAGTATTTT
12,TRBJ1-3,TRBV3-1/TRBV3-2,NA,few,CASSQAENTIYF,TGTGCCAGCAGCCAAGCCGAGAACACCATATATTTT
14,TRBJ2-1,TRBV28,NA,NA,CAAGERGTVHEQFF,TGTGCCGCAGGGGAGCGGGGTACCGTCCATGAGCAGTTCTTC
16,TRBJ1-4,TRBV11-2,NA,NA,CASSRLWGREHEKLFF,TGTGCCAGCAGCCGGCTGTGGGGCAGAGAACATGAAAAACTGTTTTTT
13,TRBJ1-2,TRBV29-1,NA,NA,CSAAIRADYGYTF,TGCAGCGCTGCCATCCGCGCGGACTATGGCTACACCTTC
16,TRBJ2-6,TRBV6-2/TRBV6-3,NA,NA,CASSYSTGSGANVLTF,TGTGCCAGCAGTTACTCGACAGGCTCTGGGGCCAACGTCCTGACTTTC
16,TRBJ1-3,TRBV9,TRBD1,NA,CASSPLQGAYGNTIYF,TGTGCCAGCAGCCCCTTACAGGGGGCTTATGGAAACACCATATATTTT
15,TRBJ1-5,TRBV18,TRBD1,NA,CASSPRTGTNQPQHF,TGTGCCAGCTCACCAAGGACAGGAACCAATCAGCCCCAGCATTTT
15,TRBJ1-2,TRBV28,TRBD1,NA,CASLGQGATFYGYTF,TGTGCCAGCCTGGGACAGGGGGCGACTTTCTATGGCTACACCTTC
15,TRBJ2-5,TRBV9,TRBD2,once,CASSVSSGGPETQYF,TGTGCCAGCAGCGTATCAAGCGGGGGGCCGGAGACCCAGTACTTC
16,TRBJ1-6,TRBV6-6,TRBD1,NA,CASSPSGTGDHSPLHF,TGTGCCAGCAGCCCCTCCGGGACAGGGGACCATTCACCCCTCCACTTT
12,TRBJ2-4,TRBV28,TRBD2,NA,CATGGVENIQYF,TGTGCCACCGGGGGGGTGGAAAACATTCAGTACTTC